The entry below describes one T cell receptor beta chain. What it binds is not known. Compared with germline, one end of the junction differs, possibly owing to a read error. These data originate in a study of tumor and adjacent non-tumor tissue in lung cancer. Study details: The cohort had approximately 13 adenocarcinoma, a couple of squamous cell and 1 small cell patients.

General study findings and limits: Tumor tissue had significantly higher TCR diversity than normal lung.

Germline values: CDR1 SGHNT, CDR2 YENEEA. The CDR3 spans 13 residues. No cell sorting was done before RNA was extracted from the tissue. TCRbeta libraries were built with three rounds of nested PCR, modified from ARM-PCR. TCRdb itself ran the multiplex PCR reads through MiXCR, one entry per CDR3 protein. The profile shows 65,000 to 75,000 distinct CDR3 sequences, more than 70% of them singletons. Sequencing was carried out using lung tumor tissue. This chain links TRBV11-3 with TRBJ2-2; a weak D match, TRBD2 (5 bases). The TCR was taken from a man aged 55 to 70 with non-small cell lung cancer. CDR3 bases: TGTGCCAGCAACGCAGACTTCGCCGGGGAACTGTTTTTT. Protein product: CASNADFAGELFF.